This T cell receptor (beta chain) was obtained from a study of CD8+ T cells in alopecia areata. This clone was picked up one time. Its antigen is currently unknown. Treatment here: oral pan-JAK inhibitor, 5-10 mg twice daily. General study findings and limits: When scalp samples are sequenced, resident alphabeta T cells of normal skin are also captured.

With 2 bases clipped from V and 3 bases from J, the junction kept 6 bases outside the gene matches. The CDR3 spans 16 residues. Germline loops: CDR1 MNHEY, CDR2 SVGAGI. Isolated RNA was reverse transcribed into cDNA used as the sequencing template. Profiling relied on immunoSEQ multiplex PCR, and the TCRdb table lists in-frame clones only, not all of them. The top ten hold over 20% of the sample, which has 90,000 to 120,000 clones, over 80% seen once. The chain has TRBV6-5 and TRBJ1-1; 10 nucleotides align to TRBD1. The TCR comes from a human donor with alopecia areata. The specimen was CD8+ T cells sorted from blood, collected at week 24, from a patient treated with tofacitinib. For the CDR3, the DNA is TGTGCCAGCAGTTACGGACAGGGGGGCCCGGACACTGAAGCTTTCTTT. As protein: CASSYGQGGPDTEAFF.